This is a list of T cell receptor beta chains from one sample in a study of shared clonotypes between healthy human individuals. Profiled with immunoSEQ multiplex PCR; TCRdb holds only in-frame clones, not every one. The sample records millions of clones, just over 90% being singletons. The sample consisted of naive CD4+ T cells sorted from blood. Source of these receptors: a man younger than 30 in good health. Both conserved end residues are part of each CDR3. A D gene is named only where the DNA matches it firmly. Clone size is not always given. Where it is, it says once, few, many or a class for expanded clones.

v_call: TRBV9
d_call: .
j_call: TRBJ2-3
clone_size: .
cdr3_aa: CASSVADRDTQYF
cdr3_nt: TGTGCCAGCAGCGTAGCGGACAGAGATACGCAGTATTTT

v_call: TRBV11-2
d_call: TRBD2
j_call: TRBJ2-7
clone_size: .
cdr3_aa: CASSFTSGSSYEQYF
cdr3_nt: TGTGCCAGCAGCTTTACTAGCGGGAGCTCCTACGAGCAGTACTTC

v_call: TRBV5-4
d_call: TRBD2
j_call: TRBJ2-4
clone_size: .
cdr3_aa: CASSLGGGTNIQYF
cdr3_nt: TGTGCCAGCAGCTTAGGCGGGGGGACGAACATTCAGTACTTC

v_call: TRBV7-2
d_call: TRBD2
j_call: TRBJ2-1
clone_size: .
cdr3_aa: CASTTPGGGKHNEQFF
cdr3_nt: TGTGCCAGTACCACACCGGGGGGAGGGAAACACAATGAGCAGTTCTTC

v_call: TRBV11-2
d_call: .
j_call: TRBJ2-3
clone_size: .
cdr3_aa: CASTWTTSTDTQYF
cdr3_nt: TGTGCCAGCACCTGGACCACTTCGACAGATACGCAGTATTTT

v_call: TRBV11-2
d_call: .
j_call: TRBJ2-1
clone_size: .
cdr3_aa: CASSLGEGRGGYEQFF
cdr3_nt: TGTGCCAGCAGCTTAGGTGAGGGAAGGGGAGGCTATGAGCAGTTCTTC

v_call: TRBV19
d_call: TRBD2
j_call: TRBJ2-1
clone_size: once
cdr3_aa: CASSPFGLAGGKSSYNEQFF
cdr3_nt: TGTGCCAGCAGCCCCTTCGGACTAGCGGGAGGCAAAAGCTCCTACAATGAGCAGTTCTTC

v_call: TRBV5-1
d_call: TRBD2
j_call: TRBJ2-3
clone_size: once
cdr3_aa: CASSLAIAGVTDTQYF
cdr3_nt: TGCGCCAGCAGCTTGGCTATAGCGGGAGTCACAGATACGCAGTATTTT

v_call: TRBV19
d_call: .
j_call: TRBJ1-1
clone_size: .
cdr3_aa: CASSINFEAFF
cdr3_nt: TGTGCCAGTAGTATAAACTTTGAAGCTTTCTTT

v_call: TRBV7-9
d_call: .
j_call: TRBJ1-6
clone_size: few
cdr3_aa: CASSLAAKGGSPLHF
cdr3_nt: TGTGCCAGCAGCTTAGCGGCCAAAGGTGGTTCACCCCTCCACTTT

v_call: TRBV4-2
d_call: .
j_call: TRBJ2-5
clone_size: .
cdr3_aa: CASSQDRGREETQYF
cdr3_nt: TGTGCCAGCAGCCAAGATCGGGGGCGGGAAGAGACCCAGTACTTC

v_call: TRBV5-1
d_call: .
j_call: TRBJ2-3
clone_size: .
cdr3_aa: CASSSSTDTQYF
cdr3_nt: TGCGCCAGCAGTAGTAGCACAGATACGCAGTATTTT

v_call: TRBV7-9
d_call: .
j_call: TRBJ2-7
clone_size: once
cdr3_aa: CASSLIYEQYF
cdr3_nt: TGTGCCAGCAGCTTAATCTACGAGCAGTACTTC

v_call: TRBV7-2
d_call: TRBD2
j_call: TRBJ2-5
clone_size: few
cdr3_aa: CASSLLAGQETQYF
cdr3_nt: TGTGCCAGCAGCTTACTAGCGGGGCAAGAGACCCAGTACTTC

v_call: TRBV18
d_call: TRBD1
j_call: TRBJ1-2
clone_size: .
cdr3_aa: CASSLDREGYTF
cdr3_nt: TGTGCCAGCTCATTGGACAGGGAAGGCTACACCTTC

v_call: TRBV11-1
d_call: TRBD1
j_call: TRBJ1-1
clone_size: .
cdr3_aa: CASSAGQGNTEAFF
cdr3_nt: TGTGCCAGCAGCGCAGGACAGGGCAACACTGAAGCTTTCTTT

v_call: TRBV7-9
d_call: TRBD1
j_call: TRBJ2-3
clone_size: .
cdr3_aa: CASSPRQGAVDTQYF
cdr3_nt: TGTGCCAGCAGCCCCCGACAGGGGGCAGTGGATACGCAGTATTTT

v_call: TRBV27
d_call: .
j_call: TRBJ1-6
clone_size: .
cdr3_aa: CASSWTYLSNSPLHF
cdr3_nt: TGTGCCAGCAGTTGGACTTACCTTTCTAATTCACCCCTCCACTTT

v_call: TRBV7-6
d_call: .
j_call: TRBJ1-3
clone_size: .
cdr3_aa: CASSLAEGGGSTIYF
cdr3_nt: TGTGCCAGCAGCTTAGCGGAAGGGGGAGGTAGCACCATATATTTT

v_call: TRBV28
d_call: TRBD1
j_call: TRBJ1-1
clone_size: .
cdr3_aa: CASSSTGTENTEAFF
cdr3_nt: TGTGCCAGCAGTTCCACCGGGACAGAGAACACTGAAGCTTTCTTT

v_call: TRBV5-1
d_call: TRBD1
j_call: TRBJ2-2
clone_size: .
cdr3_aa: CASSVDRPGTGELFF
cdr3_nt: TGCGCCAGCAGCGTGGACAGGCCGGGCACCGGGGAGCTGTTTTTT

v_call: TRBV2
d_call: .
j_call: TRBJ2-7
clone_size: .
cdr3_aa: CASTPIYEQYF
cdr3_nt: TGTGCCAGCACTCCAATCTACGAGCAGTACTTC

v_call: TRBV11-3
d_call: TRBD2
j_call: TRBJ2-3
clone_size: .
cdr3_aa: CASSLDGLAGGRGTDTQYF
cdr3_nt: TGTGCCAGCAGCTTAGATGGGCTAGCGGGGGGGCGCGGCACAGATACGCAGTATTTT

v_call: TRBV9
d_call: .
j_call: TRBJ1-6
clone_size: .
cdr3_aa: CASSSSGTPRNSPLHF
cdr3_nt: TGTGCCAGCAGCTCATCCGGGACCCCGAGGAATTCACCCCTCCACTTT

v_call: TRBV29-1
d_call: .
j_call: TRBJ1-1
clone_size: .
cdr3_aa: CSVAGALGDTEAFF
cdr3_nt: TGCAGCGTTGCAGGGGCCCTAGGGGACACTGAAGCTTTCTTT

v_call: TRBV7-2
d_call: TRBD2
j_call: TRBJ2-5
clone_size: .
cdr3_aa: CASSPWGREGETQYF
cdr3_nt: TGTGCCAGCAGCCCCTGGGGCAGGGAGGGGGAGACCCAGTACTTC

v_call: TRBV6-1
d_call: .
j_call: TRBJ2-3
clone_size: once
cdr3_aa: CASNRLIGTQYF
cdr3_nt: TGTGCCAGCAATAGATTAATAGGTACGCAGTATTTT

v_call: TRBV20-1
d_call: .
j_call: TRBJ1-2
clone_size: .
cdr3_aa: CSARGGYGYTF
cdr3_nt: TGCAGTGCTAGAGGGGGCTATGGCTACACCTTC

v_call: TRBV2
d_call: TRBD2
j_call: TRBJ2-7
clone_size: .
cdr3_aa: CASRLAGYEQYF
cdr3_nt: TGTGCCAGCAGGCTAGCGGGCTACGAGCAGTACTTC

v_call: TRBV5-6
d_call: .
j_call: TRBJ1-3
clone_size: .
cdr3_aa: CASSLFDRDFSGNTIYF
cdr3_nt: TGTGCCAGCAGCTTGTTTGACAGAGACTTCTCTGGAAACACCATATATTTT

v_call: TRBV4-1
d_call: TRBD2
j_call: TRBJ2-3
clone_size: .
cdr3_aa: CASSQDFVPGGTTDTQYF
cdr3_nt: TGCGCCAGCAGCCAAGATTTTGTACCCGGGGGGACTACAGATACGCAGTATTTT

v_call: TRBV6-6
d_call: .
j_call: TRBJ1-5
clone_size: .
cdr3_aa: CASSYSAEPQHF
cdr3_nt: TGTGCCAGCAGTTACTCGGCGGAGCCCCAGCATTTT

v_call: TRBV5-1
d_call: .
j_call: TRBJ1-2
clone_size: .
cdr3_aa: CASSSGGGASDYGYTF
cdr3_nt: TGCGCCAGCAGCTCCGGGGGGGGCGCTTCGGACTATGGCTACACCTTC

v_call: TRBV19
d_call: .
j_call: TRBJ1-5
clone_size: .
cdr3_aa: CASSIKGNQPQHF
cdr3_nt: TGTGCCAGTAGTATTAAGGGCAATCAGCCCCAGCATTTT

v_call: TRBV5-5
d_call: .
j_call: TRBJ1-1
clone_size: .
cdr3_aa: CASSRAERNTEAFF
cdr3_nt: TGTGCCAGCAGCAGGGCAGAAAGGAACACTGAAGCTTTCTTT

v_call: TRBV11-2
d_call: .
j_call: TRBJ1-2
clone_size: .
cdr3_aa: CASSSPRGPTVYGYTF
cdr3_nt: TGTGCCAGCAGCTCCCCTCGGGGACCGACAGTTTATGGCTACACCTTC

v_call: TRBV18
d_call: .
j_call: TRBJ1-4
clone_size: .
cdr3_aa: CASSPGAQGKLFF
cdr3_nt: TGTGCCAGCTCACCGGGGGCCCAGGGAAAACTGTTTTTT

v_call: TRBV9
d_call: .
j_call: TRBJ1-1
clone_size: .
cdr3_aa: CASSPSSGNTEAFF
cdr3_nt: TGTGCCAGCAGCCCGTCTTCAGGGAACACTGAAGCTTTCTTT

v_call: TRBV2
d_call: .
j_call: TRBJ1-6
clone_size: .
cdr3_aa: CASSVGSSYNSPLHF
cdr3_nt: TGTGCCAGCAGTGTAGGGAGCTCCTATAATTCACCCCTCCACTTT

v_call: TRBV28
d_call: TRBD2
j_call: TRBJ2-1
clone_size: .
cdr3_aa: CASMAGGVVAEQFF
cdr3_nt: TGTGCCAGCATGGCGGGGGGCGTGGTGGCCGAGCAGTTCTTC

v_call: TRBV5-1
d_call: TRBD1
j_call: TRBJ2-1
clone_size: .
cdr3_aa: CASSLGDRGFYNEQFF
cdr3_nt: TGCGCCAGCAGCTTGGGGGACAGGGGTTTCTACAATGAGCAGTTCTTC

v_call: TRBV6-5
d_call: .
j_call: TRBJ1-1
clone_size: .
cdr3_aa: CASSSAVNTEAFF
cdr3_nt: TGTGCCAGCAGTTCGGCAGTGAACACTGAAGCTTTCTTT

v_call: TRBV29-1
d_call: TRBD1
j_call: TRBJ2-7
clone_size: .
cdr3_aa: CSVDVTGQGAREQYF
cdr3_nt: TGCAGCGTTGATGTGACGGGACAGGGGGCGAGGGAGCAGTACTTC